Included here is one T cell receptor beta chain sequence, with context. This table comes from immunoSEQ multiplex PCR, and its TCRdb copy is limited to in-frame clones, with some not included. Among some 200,000 clones listed, 86% were seen once. This CDR3 region has 14 residues. V was shortened by 1 base and J by 2 bases, with 9 bases between the two germline ends. The V gene's germline CDR1 is MGHRA and CDR2 YSYEKL. The entry originates in a study of blood T cell repertoires in COVID-19. The chain joins TRBV4-1 to TRBJ2-7; D uncertain. The sample was peripheral blood. This receptor was identified in a man aged 45-65 years with acute or convalescent COVID-19. The CDR3 reads CASSQVLAAYEQYF. The CDR3 DNA reads as TGCGCCAGCAGCCAAGTCCTCGCGGCCTACGAGCAGTACTTC.